This is a list of T cell receptor beta chains from one sample in a study of control samples from healthy donors and cancer patients. The table came from immunoSEQ multiplex PCR; TCRdb's copy has only in-frame clones and leaves some out. The repertoire holds some 48,000 clones, with about 93% as singletons. Material for sequencing was PBMCs. The receptors here all came from a woman in her fifties or sixties with head and neck cancer. The CDR3 runs from the conserved cysteine through the conserved F or W. D genes are given only for firm matches. Clone size is not always given. Where it is, it says once, few, many or a class for expanded clones.

abundance: NA; j_gene: TRBJ2-7; d_gene: NA; v_gene: TRBV4-1; CDR3nt: TGCGCCAGCAGCCAAGATTGGAAGGGACCCGAGCAGTACTTC; CDR3aa: CASSQDWKGPEQYF
abundance: NA; j_gene: TRBJ1-2; d_gene: TRBD1; v_gene: TRBV28; CDR3nt: TGTGCCAGCAGCCTTACAGGGGGCTGGTATGGCTACACCTTC; CDR3aa: CASSLTGGWYGYTF
abundance: NA; j_gene: TRBJ2-7; d_gene: NA; v_gene: TRBV5-1; CDR3nt: TGCGCCAGCAGCTGGGTCGGGGCTGGAGACGAGCAGTACTTC; CDR3aa: CASSWVGAGDEQYF
abundance: NA; j_gene: TRBJ1-2; d_gene: NA; v_gene: TRBV6-6; CDR3nt: TGTGCCAGCAGTTACGTCCGAGTCCACGGCGATGGCTACACCTTC; CDR3aa: CASSYVRVHGDGYTF
abundance: NA; j_gene: TRBJ2-3; d_gene: TRBD2; v_gene: TRBV7-2; CDR3nt: TGTGCCAGCAGCTTAGTGACGACTAGCGGGAGTGATACGCAGTATTTT; CDR3aa: CASSLVTTSGSDTQYF
abundance: once; j_gene: TRBJ2-2; d_gene: NA; v_gene: TRBV5-1; CDR3nt: TGCGCCAGCAAGGAGAAAAACACCGGGGAGCTGTTTTTT; CDR3aa: CASKEKNTGELFF
abundance: NA; j_gene: TRBJ2-1; d_gene: NA; v_gene: TRBV5-4; CDR3nt: TGTGCCAGCAGCCTCCGGGGGTCCTACAATGAGCAGTTCTTC; CDR3aa: CASSLRGSYNEQFF
abundance: NA; j_gene: TRBJ1-5; d_gene: NA; v_gene: TRBV6-4; CDR3nt: TGTGCCAGCAGTGACTCGACCAGGGCCAGCAATCAGCCCCAGCATTTT; CDR3aa: CASSDSTRASNQPQHF
abundance: medium-sized; j_gene: TRBJ1-1; d_gene: NA; v_gene: TRBV6-5; CDR3nt: TGTGCCAGCAGTCCAGGACACCTTCTGAACACTGAAGCTTTCTTT; CDR3aa: CASSPGHLLNTEAFF
abundance: NA; j_gene: TRBJ1-1; d_gene: TRBD1; v_gene: TRBV30; CDR3nt: TGTGCCTGGCGGGACAGGGGGGACACTGAAGCTTTCTTT; CDR3aa: CAWRDRGDTEAFF
abundance: NA; j_gene: TRBJ1-1; d_gene: NA; v_gene: TRBV11-2; CDR3nt: TGTGCCAGCAGCTTAGGACAGCTGAACACTGAAGCTTTCTTT; CDR3aa: CASSLGQLNTEAFF
abundance: NA; j_gene: TRBJ2-2; d_gene: NA; v_gene: TRBV7-2; CDR3nt: TGTGCCAGCAGCTCCCCCACCCGGGATGTCGGGGAGCTGTTTTTT; CDR3aa: CASSSPTRDVGELFF
abundance: NA; j_gene: TRBJ1-5; d_gene: NA; v_gene: TRBV7-9; CDR3nt: TGTGCCAGCAGCGTGGAGGCGGATCAGCCCCAGCATTTT; CDR3aa: CASSVEADQPQHF
abundance: NA; j_gene: TRBJ1-6; d_gene: NA; v_gene: TRBV3-1/TRBV3-2; CDR3nt: TGTGCCAGCAGTCAAGAGGCCGAAACTTCACCCCTCCACTTT; CDR3aa: CASSQEAETSPLHF
abundance: NA; j_gene: TRBJ2-7; d_gene: TRBD2; v_gene: TRBV3-1/TRBV3-2; CDR3nt: TGTGCCAGCAGCCAAGAACGCGGGGGACTAGCAGTCCACGAGCAGTACTTC; CDR3aa: CASSQERGGLAVHEQYF
abundance: NA; j_gene: TRBJ1-1; d_gene: NA; v_gene: TRBV7-9; CDR3nt: TGTGCCAGCAGCTTAGCTCAAAACACTGAAGCTTTCTTT; CDR3aa: CASSLAQNTEAFF
abundance: NA; j_gene: TRBJ1-4; d_gene: TRBD1; v_gene: TRBV6-1; CDR3nt: TGTGCCAGCAGTGAAGCTGGGAGGACAGGGGATGAAAAACTGTTTTTT; CDR3aa: CASSEAGRTGDEKLFF
abundance: NA; j_gene: TRBJ1-3; d_gene: TRBD1; v_gene: TRBV28; CDR3nt: TGTGCCAGCAGCCCGCCGGGACAGGGGCCGGGAAACACCATATATTTT; CDR3aa: CASSPPGQGPGNTIYF
abundance: NA; j_gene: TRBJ1-2; d_gene: NA; v_gene: TRBV12-3/TRBV12-4; CDR3nt: TGTGCCAGCAGTTTAGGGGGTAACTATGGCTACACCTTC; CDR3aa: CASSLGGNYGYTF
abundance: few; j_gene: TRBJ2-7; d_gene: NA; v_gene: TRBV5-4; CDR3nt: TGTGCCAGCAGCTTGGACCTTTACGAGCAGTACTTC; CDR3aa: CASSLDLYEQYF
abundance: NA; j_gene: TRBJ1-1; d_gene: TRBD1; v_gene: TRBV28; CDR3nt: TGTGCCAGCATACAGGGGGGAAGCACTGAAGCTTTCTTT; CDR3aa: CASIQGGSTEAFF
abundance: NA; j_gene: TRBJ1-1; d_gene: NA; v_gene: TRBV7-9; CDR3nt: TGTGCCAGCAGCTTAGAAGGAGTGAACACTGAAGCTTTCTTT; CDR3aa: CASSLEGVNTEAFF
abundance: NA; j_gene: TRBJ1-1; d_gene: TRBD1; v_gene: TRBV29-1; CDR3nt: TGCAGCGTTCCCTTCAGGGGGGGCACTGAAGCTTTCTTT; CDR3aa: CSVPFRGGTEAFF
abundance: NA; j_gene: TRBJ1-4; d_gene: NA; v_gene: TRBV9; CDR3nt: TGTGCCAGCAGCGCCTTTCCGGAGACAACTAATGAAAAACTGTTTTTT; CDR3aa: CASSAFPETTNEKLFF
abundance: once; j_gene: TRBJ2-1; d_gene: NA; v_gene: TRBV11-1; CDR3nt: TGTGCCAGCAGCGAAACCCGATCCTCCTACAATGAGCAGTTCTTC; CDR3aa: CASSETRSSYNEQFF
abundance: NA; j_gene: TRBJ2-1; d_gene: TRBD1; v_gene: TRBV30; CDR3nt: TGTGCCTGGAGTGTGGGGACAGCCAAAAATGAGCAGTTCTTC; CDR3aa: CAWSVGTAKNEQFF
abundance: NA; j_gene: TRBJ1-1; d_gene: TRBD1; v_gene: TRBV11-1; CDR3nt: TGTGCCAGCAGCCACAGGGGACTGTTGAACACTGAAGCTTTCTTT; CDR3aa: CASSHRGLLNTEAFF
abundance: NA; j_gene: TRBJ1-6; d_gene: TRBD1; v_gene: TRBV5-1; CDR3nt: TGCGCCAGCAGCGTCGGACAGGAGAGGCCCTATAATTCACCCCTCCACTTT; CDR3aa: CASSVGQERPYNSPLHF
abundance: NA; j_gene: TRBJ1-5; d_gene: NA; v_gene: TRBV7-2; CDR3nt: TGTGCCAGCAGCGTGGGGGAAGGCTATAGCAATCAGCCCCAGCATTTT; CDR3aa: CASSVGEGYSNQPQHF
abundance: NA; j_gene: TRBJ2-1; d_gene: NA; v_gene: TRBV11-2; CDR3nt: TGTGCCAGCAGCTTGGGACTCGTCAATGAGCAGTTCTTC; CDR3aa: CASSLGLVNEQFF
abundance: NA; j_gene: TRBJ2-2; d_gene: NA; v_gene: TRBV7-3; CDR3nt: TGTGCCAGCAGCCCTTACGGGGGAGAAGACACCGGGGAGCTGTTTTTT; CDR3aa: CASSPYGGEDTGELFF
abundance: NA; j_gene: TRBJ2-5; d_gene: NA; v_gene: TRBV24-1; CDR3nt: TGTGCCACCAGTGACGTTAGTAGCCGAGAAGAGACCCAGTACTTC; CDR3aa: CATSDVSSREETQYF
abundance: NA; j_gene: TRBJ1-2; d_gene: TRBD1; v_gene: TRBV18; CDR3nt: TGTGCCAGCTCACCACGGGACAGGGGTGACTATGGCTACACCTTC; CDR3aa: CASSPRDRGDYGYTF
abundance: NA; j_gene: TRBJ2-7; d_gene: TRBD2; v_gene: TRBV3-1/TRBV3-2; CDR3nt: TGTGCCAGCAGCCAGGGGACTAGCGGGCGGTACGAGCAGTACTTC; CDR3aa: CASSQGTSGRYEQYF
abundance: NA; j_gene: TRBJ2-5; d_gene: NA; v_gene: TRBV6-2/TRBV6-3; CDR3nt: TGTGCCAGCAGTCACGGACCCCAAAGGACCCAGTACTTC; CDR3aa: CASSHGPQRTQYF
abundance: NA; j_gene: TRBJ1-2; d_gene: NA; v_gene: TRBV6-6; CDR3nt: TGTGCCAGCAGTTACTCAGGGTCGCAAGACTATGGCTACACCTTC; CDR3aa: CASSYSGSQDYGYTF
abundance: once; j_gene: TRBJ1-1; d_gene: NA; v_gene: TRBV5-6; CDR3nt: TGTGCCAGCAGCTTGGGGGAACCGAACACTGAAGCTTTCTTT; CDR3aa: CASSLGEPNTEAFF
abundance: NA; j_gene: TRBJ2-7; d_gene: NA; v_gene: TRBV27; CDR3nt: TGTGCCAGCACCTCGTCCTACGAGCAGTACTTC; CDR3aa: CASTSSYEQYF
abundance: once; j_gene: TRBJ1-6; d_gene: NA; v_gene: TRBV2; CDR3nt: TGTGCCAGCAGTGCCTTACAGCGGGTACCCCTCCACTTT; CDR3aa: CASSALQRVPLHF